This T cell receptor beta chain was sequenced in a study of OX40 agonist ivuxolimab in advanced cancers. Only in-frame clones appear in the TCRdb table, and some are missing; sequencing was by immunoSEQ multiplex PCR. The sample includes tens of thousands of clones, 92% of them seen just once. The CDR3 has 11 residues. Trimming took 6 bases from V and 5 from J, leaving 7 bases between them. Germline assignment: CDR1 MNHEY and CDR2 SVGAGI. V gene TRBV6-5 combines with J gene TRBJ1-2; D ambiguous. The sequencing here drew on CD4+ or CD8+ T cells sorted from blood, taken in a trial of the OX40 agonist ivuxolimab. This clonotype originated in an adult with an advanced solid tumor such as melanoma, head and neck, liver or kidney cancer. CDR3 sequence: CASRLGYGYTF. CDR3 DNA sequence: TGTGCCAGCAGGTTGGGGTATGGCTACACCTTC.